This T cell receptor (beta chain) was identified during a study of post-analysis software for immune sequencing data. Sequencing libraries made from TCR beta cDNA carried unique molecular identifiers. Input of about 1 to 11 million T cells yielded about half a million cDNA molecules. Each CDR3 protein gets one entry after TCRdb re-called the PCR reads with MiXCR. In the table there are roughly 730,000 distinct CDR3 sequences, approximately 30% of which are singletons. With regard to this clonotype: Its antigen remains unidentified.

Study-wide findings and caveats: Patients used about 5 TRBV segments, including TRBV5-6, TRBV5-1 and TRBV20-1, more often than controls. Same-batch samples co-clustered strongly by F measure.

The CDR3 is 12 residues long. Germline CDR1 and CDR2: MNHNY and SVGAGI (reference sequence). V was trimmed by 6 bases and J by 5 bases, leaving 8 bases between them. The clonotype originates from a girl aged 5-17 years with multiple sclerosis. V and J are TRBV6-6 and TRBJ1-5; D gene ambiguous. What was sequenced was blood. DNA of the CDR3: TGTGCCAGCAGCCACGGGGATCAGCCCCAGCATTTT. This encodes CASSHGDQPQHF.